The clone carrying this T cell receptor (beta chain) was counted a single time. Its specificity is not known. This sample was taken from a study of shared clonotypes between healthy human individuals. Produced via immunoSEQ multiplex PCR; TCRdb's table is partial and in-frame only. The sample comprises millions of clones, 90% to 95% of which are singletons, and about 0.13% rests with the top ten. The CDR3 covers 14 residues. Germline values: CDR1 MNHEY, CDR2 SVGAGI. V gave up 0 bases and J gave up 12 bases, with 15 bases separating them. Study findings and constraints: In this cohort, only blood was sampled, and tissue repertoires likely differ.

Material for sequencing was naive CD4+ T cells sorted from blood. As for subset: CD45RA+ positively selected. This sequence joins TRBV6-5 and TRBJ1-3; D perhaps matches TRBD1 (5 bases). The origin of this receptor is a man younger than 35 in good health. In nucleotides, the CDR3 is TGTGCCAGCAGTTACTCCGGGACCAAGGGTGACATATATTTT. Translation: CASSYSGTKGDIYF.